This T cell receptor beta chain is from a study of T cells in Graves' hyperthyroidism and ophthalmopathy (dated by TCRdb to the late 2010s). At the level of the whole study: Peripheral blood was sampled at the time of initial diagnosis, prior to any treatment. A discovery cohort of about 96 patients, approximately 45 with Graves' ophthalmopathy and under 60 with stable Graves' hyperthyroidism, was used to find distinguishing TCR V-J signatures. An independent validation cohort of under 20 hyperthyroidism patients and about 15 patients who later progressed to ophthalmopathy tested prospective prediction of ophthalmopathy. The approximately 100 discovery patients were randomly split 7:3 into training and test sets. Thyroid tissue and blood T-cell repertoires from six Graves' hyperthyroidism patients were also compared in the study. After sampling, hyperthyroidism patients received methimazole starting at 30 mg daily, and ophthalmopathy patients received high-dose intravenous methylprednisolone. According to the paper, TCR Vbeta CDR3 sequencing was carried out on around 140 peripheral blood samples, which came from fewer than 50 ophthalmopathy, some 73 hyperthyroidism and roughly 17 progressor patients.

This clonotype has at least ten counts. Its specific antigen is unknown. Within one base of it there is no much larger clone, and no base qualities were kept. Ophthalmopathy patients had moderately to severely active disease, Clinical Activity Score of at least 3, NOSPECS grade of at least 4, and duration under 3 months. Exclusion was applied to patients with uncontrolled infections, other autoimmune diseases, pregnancy or lactation. Diagnoses were based on clinical symptoms, serum thyroxine and TRAb, thyroid ultrasound and orbital computed tomography. PBMCs were separated from over 9 ml of fresh peripheral blood using Ficoll-Paque density gradient centrifugation. Total RNA was extracted with Trizol reagent, and quality was checked on an Agilent 2100 Bioanalyzer. The V end gives up 5 bases and the J end 0 bases, leaving 8 bases in the junction not matched to a gene. Spanning cysteine to phenylalanine, the CDR3 consists of 16 amino acids. Only the CDR3 part of the read is kept: 48 bases, read in frame from the first base. The germline V gene specifies MNHEY as CDR1 and SVGAGI as CDR2.

Amplification of TCR beta CDR3 regions was carried out from RNA transcripts. The first round of RT-PCR for the TCR CDR3 was performed with the HTBI primer set and the Qiagen OneStep RT-PCR kit. Libraries were constructed in a second round of multiplex PCR, after which size selection and purification were performed. Paired-end sequencing of the libraries was performed with 100 bp reads on an Illumina HiSeq2000. Per the authors' processing: Raw data were processed with SOAPnuke, discarding reads with adapters, uncalled bases, mean Phred below 15, or no exact constant-primer or identifier match. High-quality paired reads were merged using COPE v1.2.5, and each unique nucleotide sequence was defined as a clonotype. Clonotypes were aligned to IMGT TRBV, TRBD and TRBJ reference segments using MiTCR v1.1. Analysis was restricted to V-J combinations with a frequency above 0.0001, which covered approximately 99% of repertoires. A TCS score was defined as the ratio of F50 (clonal expansion) to E x V (chaos), with BLOSUM62-based TCRdist applied between CDR3 peptides within each V-J. Welch's t-statistics and random forest reduced roughly 500 V-J features to 13, which were used in a naive Bayes classifier (R e1071). Using fastp trimming at Q25 and MiXCR clonotype assembly, TCRdb reanalyzed the public sequencing data and kept in-frame beta chains. Merged by CDR3 protein, the rows form single entries marked with the most common genes and DNA. TCRdb, not the original authors, processed these V and J calls. The sample table contains 530,000 or so distinct CDR3 sequences; only one count was recorded for roughly 25% of them. The ten top clones hold about 10% of the sample.

Results the study describes overall, beyond this receptor: Most expanded thyroid clonotypes (frequency above 0.001) were also detected in blood, suggesting blood repertoires may reflect thyroid immune responses. Ophthalmopathy was separated from stable hyperthyroidism by a 13 V-J signature model, with just over 85% sensitivity and about 81% specificity obtained in cross-validation and 80%/75% obtained in testing. During validation, the model predicted progression to ophthalmopathy a median of approximately 6 months ahead of onset, with almost 71% sensitivity and roughly 72% specificity. No statistical method was used to fix the sample size in advance, and group allocation was not hidden from the investigators.

Sequencing was performed on blood. The receptor's source is a woman in her twenties or thirties with Graves' ophthalmopathy. The chain joins TRBV6-5 to TRBJ1-2; 8 central nucleotides agree with TRBD1. The sequenced DNA: TGTGCCAGCAGTCAGATTGACAGGGGAGCTAACTATGGCTACACCTTC. Its amino acids are CASSQIDRGANYGYTF.